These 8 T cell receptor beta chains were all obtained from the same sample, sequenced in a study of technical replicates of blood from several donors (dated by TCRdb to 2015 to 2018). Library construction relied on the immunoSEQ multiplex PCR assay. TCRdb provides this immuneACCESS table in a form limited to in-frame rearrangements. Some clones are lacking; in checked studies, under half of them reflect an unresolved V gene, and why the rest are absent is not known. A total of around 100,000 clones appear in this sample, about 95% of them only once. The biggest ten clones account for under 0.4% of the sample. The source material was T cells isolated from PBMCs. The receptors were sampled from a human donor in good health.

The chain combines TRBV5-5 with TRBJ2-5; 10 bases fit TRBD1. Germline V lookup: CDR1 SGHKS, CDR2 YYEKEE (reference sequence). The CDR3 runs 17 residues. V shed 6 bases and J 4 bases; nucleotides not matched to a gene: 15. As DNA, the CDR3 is TGTGCCAGCACCCTGGAAAGGCACCGGGACAGGGGAGAGACCCAGTACTTC. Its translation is CASTLERHRDRGETQYF.

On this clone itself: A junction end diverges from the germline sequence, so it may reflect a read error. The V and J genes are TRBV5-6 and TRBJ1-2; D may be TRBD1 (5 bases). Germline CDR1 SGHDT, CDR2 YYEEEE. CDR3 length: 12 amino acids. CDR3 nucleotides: TGTGCCAGCAGCTTTTTAGAAGGGGCGACCTCCTTC. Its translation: CASSFLEGATSF. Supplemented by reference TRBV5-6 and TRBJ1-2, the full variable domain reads DAGVTQSPTHLIKTRGQQVTLRCSPKSGHDTVSWYQQALGQGPQFIFQYYEEEERQRGNFPDRFSGHQFPNYSSELNVNALLLGDSALYLCASSFLEGATSFGSGTRLTVV.

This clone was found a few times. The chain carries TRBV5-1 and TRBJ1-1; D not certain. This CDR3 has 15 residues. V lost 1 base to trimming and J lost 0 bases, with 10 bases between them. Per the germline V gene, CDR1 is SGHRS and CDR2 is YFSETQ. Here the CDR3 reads CASSLHGTMNTEAFF. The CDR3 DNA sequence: TGCGCCAGCAGCTTGCACGGTACTATGAACACTGAAGCTTTCTTT. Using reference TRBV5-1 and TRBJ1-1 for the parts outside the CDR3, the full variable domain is KAGVTQTPRYLIKTRGQQVTLSCSPISGHRSVSWYQQTPGQGLQFLFEYFSETQRNKGNFPGRFSGRQFSNSRSEMNVSTLELGDSALYLCASSLHGTMNTEAFFGQGTRLTVV.

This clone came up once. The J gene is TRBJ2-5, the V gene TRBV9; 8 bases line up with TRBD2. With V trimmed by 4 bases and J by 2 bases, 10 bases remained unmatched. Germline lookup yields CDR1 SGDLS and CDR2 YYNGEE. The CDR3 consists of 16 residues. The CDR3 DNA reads TGTGCCAGCAGCCGCCGGGGGGGGTTCCCTCAAGAGACCCAGTACTTC. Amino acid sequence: CASSRRGGFPQETQYF.

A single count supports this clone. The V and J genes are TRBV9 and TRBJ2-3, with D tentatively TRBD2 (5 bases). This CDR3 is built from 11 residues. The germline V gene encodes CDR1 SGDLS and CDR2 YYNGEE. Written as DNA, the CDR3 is TGTGCGTTGGAGAGGGTAGATACGCAGTATTTT. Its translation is CALERVDTQYF.

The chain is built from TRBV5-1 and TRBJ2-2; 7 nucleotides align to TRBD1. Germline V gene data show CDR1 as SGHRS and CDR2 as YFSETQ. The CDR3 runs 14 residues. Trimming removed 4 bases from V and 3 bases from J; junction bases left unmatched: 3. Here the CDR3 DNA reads TGCGCCAGCAGCACGGGACAGTACACCGGGGAGCTGTTTTTT. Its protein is CASSTGQYTGELFF.

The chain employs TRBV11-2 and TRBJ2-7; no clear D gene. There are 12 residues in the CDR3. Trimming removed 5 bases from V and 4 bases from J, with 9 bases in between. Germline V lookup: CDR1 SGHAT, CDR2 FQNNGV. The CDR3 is CASSPVLYEQYF. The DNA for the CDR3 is TGTGCCAGCAGCCCTGTCTTATACGAGCAGTACTTC.

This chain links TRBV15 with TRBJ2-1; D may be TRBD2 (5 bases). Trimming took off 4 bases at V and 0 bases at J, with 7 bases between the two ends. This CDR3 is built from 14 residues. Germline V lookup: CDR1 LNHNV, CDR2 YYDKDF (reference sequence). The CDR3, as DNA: TGTGCCACCAGCACAGCGGACTCCTACAATGAGCAGTTCTTC. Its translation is CATSTADSYNEQFF.